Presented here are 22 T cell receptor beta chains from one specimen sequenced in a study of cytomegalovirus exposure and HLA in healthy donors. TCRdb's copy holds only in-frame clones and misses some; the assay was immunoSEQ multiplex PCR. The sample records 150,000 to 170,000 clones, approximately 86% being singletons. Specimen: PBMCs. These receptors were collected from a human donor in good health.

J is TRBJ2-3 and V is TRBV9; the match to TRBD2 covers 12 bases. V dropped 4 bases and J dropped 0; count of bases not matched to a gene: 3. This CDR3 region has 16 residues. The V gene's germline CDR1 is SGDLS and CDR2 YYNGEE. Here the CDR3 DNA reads TGTGCCAGCAGCCTTGGACTAGCGGGGAGCACAGATACGCAGTATTTT. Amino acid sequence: CASSLGLAGSTDTQYF.

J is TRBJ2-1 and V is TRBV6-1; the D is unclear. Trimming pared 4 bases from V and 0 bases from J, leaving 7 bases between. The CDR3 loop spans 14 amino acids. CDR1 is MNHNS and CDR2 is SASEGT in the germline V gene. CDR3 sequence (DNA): TGTGCCAGCAGTGGACTCCCCTCCTACAATGAGCAGTTCTTC. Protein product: CASSGLPSYNEQFF.

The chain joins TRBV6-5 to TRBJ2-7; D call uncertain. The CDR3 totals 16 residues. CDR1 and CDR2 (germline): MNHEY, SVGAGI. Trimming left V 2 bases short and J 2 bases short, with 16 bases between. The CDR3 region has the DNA TGTGCCAGCAGTTACAGCGCCGATGGCTCAGCCTACGAGCAGTACTTC. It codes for CASSYSADGSAYEQYF.

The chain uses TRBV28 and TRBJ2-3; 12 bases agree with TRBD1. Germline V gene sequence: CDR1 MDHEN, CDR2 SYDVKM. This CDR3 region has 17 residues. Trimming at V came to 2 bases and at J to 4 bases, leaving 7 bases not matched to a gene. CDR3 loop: CASSLNPGQGAPDTQYF. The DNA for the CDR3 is TGTGCCAGCAGTTTAAACCCGGGACAGGGGGCCCCAGATACGCAGTATTTT.

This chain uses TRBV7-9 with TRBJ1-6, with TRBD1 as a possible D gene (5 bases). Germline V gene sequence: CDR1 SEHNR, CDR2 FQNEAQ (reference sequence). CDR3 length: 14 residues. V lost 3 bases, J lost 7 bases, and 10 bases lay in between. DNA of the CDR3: TGTGCCAGCAGCTTCACATCAGGGAATTCACCCCTCCACTTT. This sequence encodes CASSFTSGNSPLHF.

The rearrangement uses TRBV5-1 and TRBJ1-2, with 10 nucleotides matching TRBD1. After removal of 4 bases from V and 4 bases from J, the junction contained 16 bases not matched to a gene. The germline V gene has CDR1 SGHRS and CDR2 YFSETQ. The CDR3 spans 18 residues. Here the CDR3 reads CASSPAPGTGERSYGYTF. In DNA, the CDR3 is TGCGCCAGCAGCCCAGCCCCCGGGACAGGGGAGAGGAGCTATGGCTACACCTTC.

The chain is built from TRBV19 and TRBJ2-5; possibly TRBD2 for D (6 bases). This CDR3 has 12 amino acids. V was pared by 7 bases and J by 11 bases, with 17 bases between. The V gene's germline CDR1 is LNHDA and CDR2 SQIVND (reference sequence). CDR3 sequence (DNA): TGTGCCAGTACCTCACCGCGGGAAGGGCAGTACTTC. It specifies CASTSPREGQYF. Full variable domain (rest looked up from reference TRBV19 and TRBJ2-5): DGGITQSPKYLFRKEGQNVTLSCEQNLNHDAMYWYRQDPGQGLRLIYYSQIVNDFQKGDIAEGYSVSREKKESFPLTVTSAQKNPTAFYLCASTSPREGQYFGPGTRLLVL.

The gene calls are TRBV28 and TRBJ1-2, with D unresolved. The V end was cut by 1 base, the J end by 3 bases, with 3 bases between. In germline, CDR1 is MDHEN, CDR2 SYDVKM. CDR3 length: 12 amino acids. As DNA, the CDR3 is TGTGCCAGCAGTTTATCTTACTATGGCTACACCTTC. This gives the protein CASSLSYYGYTF.

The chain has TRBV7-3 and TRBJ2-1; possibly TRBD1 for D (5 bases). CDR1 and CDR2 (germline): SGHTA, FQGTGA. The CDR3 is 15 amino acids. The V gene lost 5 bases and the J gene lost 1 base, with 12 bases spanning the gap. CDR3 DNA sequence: TGTGCCAGCAGCCCCGACAGAGTTTCCTACAATGAGCAGTTCTTC. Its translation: CASSPDRVSYNEQFF. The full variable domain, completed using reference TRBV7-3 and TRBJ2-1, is GAGVSQTPSNKVTEKGKYVELRCDPISGHTALYWYRQSLGQGPEFLIYFQGTGAADDSGLPNDRFFAVRPEGSVSTLKIQRTERGDSAVYLCASSPDRVSYNEQFFGPGTRLTVL.

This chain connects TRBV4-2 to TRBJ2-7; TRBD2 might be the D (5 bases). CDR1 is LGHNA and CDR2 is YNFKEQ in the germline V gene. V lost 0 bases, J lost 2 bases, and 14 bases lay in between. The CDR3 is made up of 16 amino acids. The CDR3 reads CASSQEVRLQTYEQYF. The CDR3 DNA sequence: TGTGCCAGCAGCCAAGAAGTGCGACTACAGACCTACGAGCAGTACTTC.

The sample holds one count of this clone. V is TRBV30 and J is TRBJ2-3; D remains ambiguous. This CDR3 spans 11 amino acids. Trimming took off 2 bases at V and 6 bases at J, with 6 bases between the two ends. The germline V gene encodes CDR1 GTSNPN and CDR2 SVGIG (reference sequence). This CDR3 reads CAWSNRDTQYF. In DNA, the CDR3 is TGTGCCTGGAGTAACCGGGATACGCAGTATTTT.

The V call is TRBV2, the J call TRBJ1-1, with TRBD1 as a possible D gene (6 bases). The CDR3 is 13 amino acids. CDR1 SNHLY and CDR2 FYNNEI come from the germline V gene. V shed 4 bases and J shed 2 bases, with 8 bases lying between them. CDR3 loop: CASSVGTNTEAFF. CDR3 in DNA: TGTGCCAGCAGTGTCGGGACAAACACTGAAGCTTTCTTT.

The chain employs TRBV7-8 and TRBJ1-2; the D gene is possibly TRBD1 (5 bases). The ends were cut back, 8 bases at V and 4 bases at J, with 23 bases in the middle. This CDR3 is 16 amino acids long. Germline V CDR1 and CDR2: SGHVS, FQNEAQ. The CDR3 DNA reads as TGTGCCAGCTACAGATTGGACACAATGGGATTCTATGGCTACACCTTC. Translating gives CASYRLDTMGFYGYTF.

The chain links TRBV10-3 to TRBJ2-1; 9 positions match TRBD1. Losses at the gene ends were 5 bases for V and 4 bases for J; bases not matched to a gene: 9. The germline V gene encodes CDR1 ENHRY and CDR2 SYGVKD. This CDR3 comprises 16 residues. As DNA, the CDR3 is TGTGCCATCAGTAATCCCGGGGGACAGGGATACAATGAGCAGTTCTTC. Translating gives CAISNPGGQGYNEQFF.

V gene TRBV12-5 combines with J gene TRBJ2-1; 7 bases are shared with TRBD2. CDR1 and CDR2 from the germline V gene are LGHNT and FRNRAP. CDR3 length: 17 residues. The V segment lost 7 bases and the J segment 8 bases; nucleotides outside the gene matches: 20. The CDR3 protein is CASALKLSGDWRYEQFF. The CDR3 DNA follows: TGTGCTAGTGCCCTCAAGCTGAGCGGGGACTGGAGGTATGAGCAGTTCTTC.

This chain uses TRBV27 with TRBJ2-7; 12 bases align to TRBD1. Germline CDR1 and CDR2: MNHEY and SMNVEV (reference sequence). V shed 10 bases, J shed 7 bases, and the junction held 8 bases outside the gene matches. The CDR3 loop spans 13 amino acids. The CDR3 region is CATGRDRGPEQYF. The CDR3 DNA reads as TGTGCCACGGGCCGGGACAGGGGGCCGGAGCAGTACTTC.

This chain's CDR3 is CASSRLAGANEQFF. The DNA for the CDR3 is TGTGCCAGCAGCCGACTAGCGGGAGCCAATGAGCAGTTCTTC. The V and J genes are TRBV6-6 and TRBJ2-1, with TRBD2 matching over 12 bases. Per the germline V gene, CDR1 is MNHNY and CDR2 is SVGAGI (reference sequence). The CDR3 is 14 residues long. The junction had 3 bases not matched to a gene; V was cut back by 6 bases and J by 6 bases.

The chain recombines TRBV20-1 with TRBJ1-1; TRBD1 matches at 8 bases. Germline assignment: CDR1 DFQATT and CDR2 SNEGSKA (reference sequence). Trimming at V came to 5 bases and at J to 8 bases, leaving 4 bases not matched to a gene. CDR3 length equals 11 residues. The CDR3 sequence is CSAPDRGEAFF. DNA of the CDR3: TGCAGTGCTCCTGACAGGGGAGAAGCTTTCTTT.

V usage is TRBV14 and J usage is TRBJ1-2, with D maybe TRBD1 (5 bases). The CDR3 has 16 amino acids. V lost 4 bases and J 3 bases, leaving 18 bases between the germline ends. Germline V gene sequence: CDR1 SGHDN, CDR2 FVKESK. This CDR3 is CASSPQLGQSDYGYTF. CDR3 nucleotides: TGTGCCAGCAGCCCCCAGCTGGGGCAGAGTGACTATGGCTACACCTTC. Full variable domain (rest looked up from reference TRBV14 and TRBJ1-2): EAGVTQFPSHSVIEKGQTVTLRCDPISGHDNLYWYRRVMGKEIKFLLHFVKESKQDESGMPNNRFLAERTGGTYSTLKVQPAELEDSGVYFCASSPQLGQSDYGYTFGSGTRLTVV.

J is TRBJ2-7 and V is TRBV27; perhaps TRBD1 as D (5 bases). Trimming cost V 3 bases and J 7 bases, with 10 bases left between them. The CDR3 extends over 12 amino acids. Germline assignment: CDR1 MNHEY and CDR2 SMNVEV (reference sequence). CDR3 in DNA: TGTGCCAGCAGTTTTTTAGGGGTAGAGCAGTACTTC. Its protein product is CASSFLGVEQYF.

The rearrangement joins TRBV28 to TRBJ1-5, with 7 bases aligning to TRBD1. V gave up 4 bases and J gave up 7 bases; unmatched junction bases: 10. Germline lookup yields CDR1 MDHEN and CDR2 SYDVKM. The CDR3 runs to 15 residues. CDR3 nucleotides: TGTGCCAGCAGTTCCATTGACAGGGACTTGCAGCCCCAGCATTTT. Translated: CASSSIDRDLQPQHF.

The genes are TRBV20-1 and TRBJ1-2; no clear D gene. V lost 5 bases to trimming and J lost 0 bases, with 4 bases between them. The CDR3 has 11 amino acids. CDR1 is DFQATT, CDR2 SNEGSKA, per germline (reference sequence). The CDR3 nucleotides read TGCAGTGCTTCCACTAACTATGGCTACACCTTC. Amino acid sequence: CSASTNYGYTF.